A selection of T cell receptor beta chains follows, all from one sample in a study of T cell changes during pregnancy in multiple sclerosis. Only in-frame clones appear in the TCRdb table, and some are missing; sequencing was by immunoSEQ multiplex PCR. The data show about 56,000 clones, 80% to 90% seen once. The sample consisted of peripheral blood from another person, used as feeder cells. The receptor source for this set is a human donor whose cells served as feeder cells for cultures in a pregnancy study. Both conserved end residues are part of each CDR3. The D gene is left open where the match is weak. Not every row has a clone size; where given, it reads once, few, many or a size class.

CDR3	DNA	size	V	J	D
CASSFMLSGANVLTF	TGTGCCAGCAGCTTTATGCTCTCTGGGGCCAACGTCCTGACTTTC	few	TRBV5-4	TRBJ2-6	NA
CATSRVVRDTQYF	TGTGCCACCAGCAGAGTTGTCAGGGATACGCAGTATTTT	NA	TRBV15	TRBJ2-3	NA
CASSEQRSTEAFF	TGTGCCAGCAGTGAGCAGAGAAGTACTGAAGCTTTCTTT	NA	TRBV6-1	TRBJ1-1	NA
CASSGSSGPYEQYF	TGTGCCAGCAGTGGAAGTAGCGGTCCCTACGAGCAGTACTTC	NA	TRBV6-1	TRBJ2-7	NA
CASSVERGDGRVYEQYF	TGTGCCAGCAGCGTAGAGCGGGGCGACGGGAGGGTTTACGAGCAGTACTTC	NA	TRBV9	TRBJ2-7	TRBD2
CASSLAELGNTEAFF	TGTGCCAGCAGCTTGGCCGAGCTCGGGAACACTGAAGCTTTCTTT	NA	TRBV5-6	TRBJ1-1	NA
CASSPSTGTINYGYTF	TGTGCCAGCAGCCCTTCGACAGGAACGATTAACTATGGCTACACCTTC	once	TRBV9	TRBJ1-2	NA
CAISSPLAGGTTDTQYF	TGTGCCATCAGTTCACCCCTAGCGGGAGGGACCACAGATACGCAGTATTTT	NA	TRBV10-3	TRBJ2-3	TRBD2
CASSLDSGLAVF	TGTGCCAGCTCCCTCGATTCAGGTCTCGCTGTTTTT	NA	TRBV18	TRBJ2-3	NA
CASGPPGAETQYF	TGTGCTAGTGGTCCCCCAGGAGCAGAGACCCAGTACTTC	NA	TRBV12-5	TRBJ2-5	NA
CASSSGLLYQETQYF	TGTGCCAGCAGCTCTGGCTTGTTGTACCAAGAGACCCAGTACTTC	NA	TRBV7-9	TRBJ2-5	NA
CASSLGYTEAFF	TGTGCCAGCAGTCTGGGGTACACTGAAGCTTTCTTT	NA	TRBV7-9	TRBJ1-1	NA
CASSLGGPTYEQYF	TGTGCCAGCAGTTTAGGGGGCCCCACCTACGAGCAGTACTTC	NA	TRBV28	TRBJ2-7	NA
CSIANGQGEAFF	TGCAGCATAGCCAACGGACAGGGTGAAGCTTTCTTT	NA	TRBV29-1	TRBJ1-1	TRBD1
CASSVESGANYGYTF	TGTGCCAGCAGCGTAGAGTCGGGAGCTAACTATGGCTACACCTTC	once	TRBV9	TRBJ1-2	NA
CSVVFGSNQPQHF	TGCAGCGTTGTTTTTGGTAGCAATCAGCCCCAGCATTTT	once	TRBV29-1	TRBJ1-5	NA
CASSRLQGPQETQYF	TGCGCCAGCAGCCGGTTACAGGGGCCGCAAGAGACCCAGTACTTC	NA	TRBV5-1	TRBJ2-5	TRBD1
CASSLAVGNYGYTF	TGTGCCAGCAGCTTAGCGGTAGGGAACTATGGCTACACCTTC	NA	TRBV7-8	TRBJ1-2	NA
CSVESSVSQEQFF	TGCAGCGTTGAATCTAGCGTCTCACAAGAGCAGTTCTTC	NA	TRBV29-1	TRBJ2-1	NA
CASSLLGGADGNTIYF	TGTGCCAGCAGCTTATTAGGGGGGGCAGATGGAAACACCATATATTTT	few	TRBV7-2	TRBJ1-3	NA
CASSLGTPGYEQYF	TGTGCCAGCAGCTTGGGGACGCCGGGGTACGAGCAGTACTTC	NA	TRBV5-4	TRBJ2-7	NA
CASSQDYLVSEQYF	TGCGCCAGCAGCCAAGATTACCTAGTCTCCGAGCAGTACTTC	NA	TRBV4-3	TRBJ2-7	NA
CASSSTGSSYEQYF	TGTGCCAGCAGTTCGACAGGGAGCTCCTACGAGCAGTACTTC	NA	TRBV27	TRBJ2-7	TRBD1
CASSSPGAGVRTGELFF	TGCGCCAGCAGCTCCCCCGGGGCCGGGGTTCGGACCGGGGAGCTGTTTTTT	NA	TRBV5-1	TRBJ2-2	NA
CASSFGAPAYEQYF	TGTGCCAGCAGCTTTGGGGCCCCCGCCTACGAGCAGTACTTC	once	TRBV7-3	TRBJ2-7	NA
CASSFLRGGANEQFF	TGTGCCAGCAGCTTCCTACGCGGCGGGGCCAATGAGCAGTTCTTC	NA	TRBV7-9	TRBJ2-1	NA
CASSKGPGAYEQYF	TGTGCCAGTAGTAAAGGGCCAGGGGCCTACGAGCAGTACTTC	NA	TRBV19	TRBJ2-7	NA
CASSLYLAGGSTDTQYF	TGTGCCAGCAGTTTATATCTAGCGGGGGGAAGCACAGATACGCAGTATTTT	NA	TRBV27	TRBJ2-3	TRBD2
CASSPLDRGANTEAFF	TGTGCCAGCTCACCCCTGGACAGGGGAGCGAACACTGAAGCTTTCTTT	NA	TRBV18	TRBJ1-1	TRBD1
CASSSTSFGMGLSYGYTF	TGTGCCAGCAGTTCCACCTCCTTCGGGATGGGCCTTAGCTATGGCTACACCTTC	NA	TRBV27	TRBJ1-2	NA
CASSQSGWGVAGGPAYEQYF	TGCGCCAGCAGCCAAAGCGGATGGGGTGTAGCGGGAGGGCCCGCCTACGAGCAGTACTTC	NA	TRBV4-3	TRBJ2-7	TRBD2
CASSVGTATGELFF	TGTGCCAGCAGTGTGGGGACAGCAACCGGGGAGCTGTTTTTT	NA	TRBV2	TRBJ2-2	TRBD1
CASSVLRGLAGTTDTQYF	TGTGCCAGCAGCGTACTGCGGGGACTAGCGGGAACGACAGATACGCAGTATTTT	NA	TRBV9	TRBJ2-3	TRBD2
CASSLRGTNEKLFF	TGTGCCAGCAGCTTACGCGGGACAAACGAAAAACTGTTTTTT	few	TRBV7-2	TRBJ1-4	NA
CATSRDRAQYGYTF	TGTGCCACCAGCAGAGACCGGGCCCAGTATGGCTACACCTTC	few	TRBV15	TRBJ1-2	NA
CASTGTSGGQYNEQFF	TGTGCCAGCACCGGGACTAGCGGGGGGCAATACAATGAGCAGTTCTTC	NA	TRBV4-2	TRBJ2-1	TRBD2
CAIGGLNTEAFF	TGTGCCATCGGAGGCCTGAACACTGAAGCTTTCTTT	NA	TRBV10-3	TRBJ1-1	NA
CASSFTIYNEQFF	TGTGCCAGCAGCTTTACCATATACAATGAGCAGTTCTTC	NA	TRBV11-1	TRBJ2-1	NA
CASSQTTGVAFF	TGTGCCAGCAGCCAAACGACAGGGGTGGCTTTCTTT	NA	TRBV13	TRBJ1-1	TRBD1
CASSVEGNPPDTQYF	TGTGCCAGCAGCGTAGAGGGGAACCCCCCAGATACGCAGTATTTT	NA	TRBV9	TRBJ2-3	NA
CASSPSGEGSKKLFF	TGTGCCAGCAGTCCCTCGGGAGAGGGGTCTAAAAAACTGTTTTTT	NA	TRBV6-5	TRBJ1-4	NA